Each of the 14 T cell receptor beta chains below was sequenced from the same sample in a study of CD8 T cells in ankylosing spondylitis. Using its own MiXCR run on the 5' RACE reads, TCRdb lists one record per CDR3 protein. The sample has about 230,000 distinct CDR3 sequences, approximately 8% seen once; the top ten hold approximately 4.8%. Material: blood, either unsorted or a sorted T cell fraction (not recorded which). The receptors stem from a female donor with ankylosing spondylitis or in good health (not recorded which).

This clonotype was detected only a few times. V usage is TRBV7-9 and J usage is TRBJ2-1, with no clear D. Trimming stripped 2 bases from V and 8 bases from J, with 13 bases between. The germline V gene has CDR1 SEHNR and CDR2 FQNEAQ (reference sequence). The CDR3 has 14 residues. CDR3 bases: TGTGCCAGCAGCTTACAGAGGTCTAGGGATGAGCAGTTCTTC. This translates into CASSLQRSRDEQFF. Together with reference TRBV7-9 and TRBJ2-1, the CDR3 gives the full variable domain: DTGVSQNPRHKITKRGQNVTFRCDPISEHNRLYWYRQTLGQGPEFLTYFQNEAQLEKSRLLSDRFSAERPKGSFSTLEIQRTEQGDSAMYLCASSLQRSRDEQFFGPGTRLTVL.

Only a few counts were recorded for this clonotype. This chain links TRBV9 with TRBJ1-1; unclear D gene. Trimming left V 4 bases short and J 9 bases short, with 19 bases between. The germline gives CDR1 SGDLS, CDR2 YYNGEE. The CDR3 loop spans 14 amino acids. The CDR3 nucleotides read TGTGCCAGCAGCTCTCCTCTCCACGTGGATCAAGCTTTCTTT. Residues: CASSSPLHVDQAFF.

This clonotype was observed at least ten times. The chain joins TRBV5-1 to TRBJ2-1, with 11 bases aligning to TRBD1. The germline CDR1 and CDR2 sequences are SGHRS and YFSETQ. The CDR3 runs 12 residues. J was trimmed by 16 bases and V by 3 bases; bases with no gene match: 6. In nucleotides, the CDR3 is TGCGCCAGCAGCTGGACAGGGGGCAAGGGCTTCTTC. This encodes CASSWTGGKGFF.

This clonotype occurred many times. V gene TRBV6-1 combines with J gene TRBJ2-7, with D maybe TRBD2 (5 bases). Trimming cost V 4 bases and J 3 bases, with 19 bases left between them. Germline values: CDR1 MNHNS, CDR2 SASEGT. The CDR3 totals 16 residues. The CDR3 DNA follows: TGTGCCAGCAGTGGAGGGAGAGCCGACTTCAACTACGAGCAGTACTTC. Translation: CASSGGRADFNYEQYF.

This rearrangement joins TRBV2 to TRBJ2-3; 7 nucleotides align to TRBD2. This CDR3 has 15 amino acids. V lost 2 bases and J lost 2; bases outside the gene matches: 4. Germline CDR1 and CDR2: SNHLY and FYNNEI. CDR3 sequence (DNA): TGTGCCAGCAGTGAAAGGCTAGCGGCCACAGATACGCAGTATTTT. Protein sequence: CASSERLAATDTQYF. The whole variable domain, remainder taken from reference TRBV2 and TRBJ2-3, is EPEVTQTPSHQVTQMGQEVILRCVPISNHLYFYWYRQILGQKVEFLVSFYNNEISEKSEIFDDQFSVERPDGSNFTLKIRSTKLEDSAMYFCASSERLAATDTQYFGPGTRLTVL.

This clonotype occurred many times. The chain has TRBV5-1 and TRBJ2-1; perhaps TRBD2 as D (5 bases). Trimming cost V 4 bases and J 11 bases, with 10 bases left between them. CDR1 SGHRS and CDR2 YFSETQ come from the germline V gene. The CDR3 length is 11 residues. CDR3: CASSLLDKQFF. CDR3 in DNA: TGCGCCAGCAGCCTACTAGATAAGCAGTTCTTC.

This clonotype was observed many times. V is TRBV14 and J is TRBJ2-3; 8 bases are a match to TRBD1. CDR1 is SGHDN, CDR2 FVKESK, per germline. The CDR3 sequence is 16 residues long. V shed 0 bases, J shed 5 bases, and the junction held 7 bases outside the gene matches. The CDR3 DNA is TGTGCCAGCAGCCAAGAAATCAGGGGGCTTGGAGATACGCAGTATTTT. Its translation is CASSQEIRGLGDTQYF.

This clonotype was observed at least ten times. The chain employs TRBV9 and TRBJ2-1, with 11 bases aligning to TRBD2. CDR3 length equals 16 residues. The germline V gene encodes CDR1 SGDLS and CDR2 YYNGEE. The J segment lost 4 bases and the V segment lost 4 bases, leaving 7 bases of the junction unmatched. This CDR3 reads CASSFSGLADYNEQFF. The CDR3 DNA follows: TGTGCCAGCAGCTTTTCGGGACTAGCGGATTACAATGAGCAGTTCTTC.

This clonotype was recorded a few times. In DNA form, the CDR3 reads TGTGCCAGCAGTTCCATGCCTTACTACGAGCAGTACTTC. Translating it yields CASSSMPYYEQYF. The chain joins TRBV6-5 to TRBJ2-7; D is unresolved. The CDR3 length is 13 residues. The ends were cut back, 4 bases at V and 3 bases at J, with 10 bases in the middle. Germline V gene sequence: CDR1 MNHEY, CDR2 SVGAGI.

There are many counts of this clonotype. The chain employs TRBV7-6 and TRBJ1-1, with D possibly matching TRBD1 (6 bases). The germline V gene has CDR1 SGHVS and CDR2 FNYEAQ. The CDR3 contains 14 residues. Deletions cut 4 bases from V and 1 base from J, with 10 bases between. In DNA, the CDR3 is TGTGCCAGCAGCTGGGGACACCAGAACACTGAAGCTTTCTTT. Translation: CASSWGHQNTEAFF.

This clonotype was observed at least ten times. The chain carries TRBV20-1 and TRBJ2-7; TRBD1 matches 10 bases. The CDR3 is 14 residues long. Losses at the gene ends were 1 base for V and 3 bases for J; bases not matched to a gene: 3. Germline-derived CDR1 and CDR2 are DFQATT and SNEGSKA (reference sequence). CDR3 nucleotides: TGCAGTGCTAGAGTCTGGGACAGGGGCTACGAGCAGTACTTC. As protein: CSARVWDRGYEQYF.

This clonotype has a count of ten or more. The chain carries TRBV7-8 and TRBJ2-5, with D possibly matching TRBD2 (5 bases). Germline CDR1 reads SGHVS; CDR2 reads FQNEAQ. CDR3 length equals 16 residues. Trimming removed 5 bases from V and 0 bases from J, with 16 bases in between. The CDR3 reads CASSPGISAYQETQYF. CDR3 nucleotide sequence: TGTGCCAGCAGCCCCGGGATTAGCGCGTACCAAGAGACCCAGTACTTC. The variable domain in full, with the rest retrieved from reference TRBV7-8 and TRBJ2-5, is GAGVSQSPRYKVAKRGQDVALRCDPISGHVSLFWYQQALGQGPEFLTYFQNEAQLDKSGLPSDRFFAERPEGSVSTLKIQRTQQEDSAVYLCASSPGISAYQETQYFGPGTRLLVL.

With regard to this clonotype: It may be a read error: a sequence one base away is much more abundant. The chain has TRBV12-3 or TRBV12-4 and TRBJ1-6; 7 bases align to TRBD1. The CDR3 has 13 amino acids. CDR3 sequence (DNA): TGTGTCAGCAGTTTAGACAGGGCGTCACCCCTCCACTTT. This sequence encodes CVSSLDRASPLHF.

This clonotype was picked up many times. The rearrangement joins TRBV29-1 to TRBJ2-7; 7 nucleotides agree with TRBD2. The CDR3 has 13 amino acids. The junction had 5 bases not matched to a gene; V was cut back by 1 base and J by 5 bases. Germline-derived CDR1 and CDR2 are SQVTM and ANQGSEA. CDR3 in DNA: TGCAGCGTTGAAGGGGAGGGCAGCCACGAGCAGTACTTC. Translation gives CSVEGEGSHEQYF.